The 24 T cell receptor beta chains reported below all come from one sample, sequenced in a study of T-cell memory formation after mild COVID-19. Via MiXCR, TCRdb re-called the 5' RACE reads, giving one row per CDR3 protein. The table records a few hundred thousand distinct CDR3 sequences, more than 15% of them present only once. The material sequenced was PBMCs or a T cell subset sorted from them (not recorded which). The receptors were sampled from a man aged 18 to 30 who had mild COVID-19 (a few samples of this study predate the infection). Cell type and time point are not known.

This clonotype turned up a few times. The V and J genes are TRBV10-3 and TRBJ2-3, with 9 bases aligning to TRBD1. Unmatched junction bases numbered 6, after V lost 6 bases and J lost 5 bases. The CDR3 contains 14 residues. The V gene's germline CDR1 is ENHRY and CDR2 SYGVKD. The CDR3 nucleotides read TGTGCCATCAGGGCCGGGACAGGGAAAGATACGCAGTATTTT. Amino acids: CAIRAGTGKDTQYF.

The chain recombines TRBV27 with TRBJ1-1; D is unclear. Germline V lookup: CDR1 MNHEY, CDR2 SMNVEV (reference sequence). The CDR3 is made up of 15 amino acids. The ends were cut back, 1 base at V and 4 bases at J, with 13 bases in the middle. The CDR3 loop reads CASSLFLGGGTEAFF. CDR3 sequence (DNA): TGTGCCAGCAGTTTATTTTTGGGCGGCGGCACTGAAGCTTTCTTT.

This chain joins TRBV4-2 and TRBJ2-1; the match to TRBD2 covers 10 bases. The J segment lost 4 bases and the V segment lost 1 base, leaving 4 bases of the junction unmatched. The CDR3 runs to 16 residues. CDR1 is LGHNA, CDR2 YNFKEQ, per germline. CDR3 DNA sequence: TGTGCCAGCAGCCAAGTCCTAGCGGGGGATTACAATGAGCAGTTCTTC. This translates into CASSQVLAGDYNEQFF.

V usage is TRBV6-5 and J usage is TRBJ2-1; 8 bases align to TRBD1. This CDR3 contains 12 residues. CDR1 is MNHEY, CDR2 SVGAGI, per germline. The junction had 5 bases not matched to a gene; V was cut back by 6 bases and J by 10 bases. CDR3 nucleotides: TGTGCCAGCAGCACAGGGGGTAGGGAGCAGTTCTTC. It translates to CASSTGGREQFF.

This clonotype was counted a few times. The chain combines TRBV4-2 with TRBJ2-1; no reliable D call. CDR1 and CDR2 from the germline V gene are LGHNA and YNFKEQ. The CDR3 extends over 15 amino acids. V was trimmed by 1 base and J by 1 base, leaving 8 bases between them. CDR3 in amino acids: CASSQGAESYNEQFF. The DNA of the CDR3 is TGTGCCAGCAGCCAAGGTGCGGAGTCCTACAATGAGCAGTTCTTC.

The chain carries TRBV10-3 and TRBJ1-5; tentatively, D is TRBD1 (6 bases). The CDR3 has 15 amino acids. CDR1 is ENHRY and CDR2 is SYGVKD in the germline V gene. V was trimmed by 6 bases and J by 1 base, leaving 13 bases between them. The CDR3 sequence is CAISRTQGSNQPQHF. CDR3 coding DNA: TGTGCCATCAGCCGCACCCAGGGGAGCAATCAGCCCCAGCATTTT.

This chain connects TRBV10-2 to TRBJ2-7, with D unresolved. Germline CDR1 and CDR2: WSHSY and SAAADI. Trimming left V 2 bases short and J 2 bases short, with 16 bases between. CDR3 length: 16 residues. The CDR3 protein is CASSETPTAKAYEQYF. The CDR3 coding sequence is TGCGCCAGCAGTGAGACCCCCACAGCGAAAGCCTACGAGCAGTACTTC.

This clonotype has more than one count but fewer than ten. J is TRBJ1-2 and V is TRBV6-5, with 7 bases identical to TRBD1. J lost 8 bases, V lost 6 bases, and 12 bases had no gene match. The CDR3 length is 14 residues. From germline, CDR1 is MNHEY and CDR2 SVGAGI. The CDR3 coding sequence is TGTGCCAGCAGCCGGGACAGCCCGACGGCGGGCTACACCTTC. Its protein product is CASSRDSPTAGYTF.

V gene TRBV10-1 combines with J gene TRBJ1-1; weak D call: TRBD1 (6 bases). CDR3 length: 14 amino acids. The V gene lost 1 base and the J gene lost 10 bases, with 16 bases spanning the gap. CDR1 is WNHNN and CDR2 is SYGVQD in the germline V gene (reference sequence). The CDR3 here is CASSEFPGKGGAFF. The CDR3, as DNA: TGCGCCAGCAGTGAGTTTCCAGGCAAGGGGGGAGCTTTCTTT.

The chain recombines TRBV6-5 with TRBJ2-2, with 8 positions matching TRBD2. V lost 5 bases to trimming and J lost 7 bases; unmatched junction nucleotides: 15. This CDR3 comprises 17 residues. The germline V gene has CDR1 MNHEY and CDR2 SVGAGI. As DNA, the CDR3 is TGTGCCAGCAGTCCCCGGGGTAGCGGGGTCTCGGGCGGGGAGCTGTTTTTT. Protein: CASSPRGSGVSGGELFF.

This clonotype was seen only a few times. The V call is TRBV2, the J call TRBJ2-7; 8 positions agree with TRBD2. V shed 5 bases, J shed 1 base, and the junction held 7 bases outside the gene matches. The CDR3 is 15 amino acids. The germline V gene encodes CDR1 SNHLY and CDR2 FYNNEI. The CDR3 here is CASSSISGASYEQYF. The CDR3 DNA reads as TGTGCCAGCAGTTCCATTAGCGGGGCGTCCTACGAGCAGTACTTC.

The chain joins TRBV4-3 to TRBJ1-1, with D perhaps TRBD1 (5 bases). This CDR3 contains 14 residues. V gave up 3 bases and J gave up 7 bases, with 15 bases separating them. CDR1 LGHNA and CDR2 YSLEER come from the germline V gene. The CDR3 here is CASSQGRDAYEAFF. CDR3 bases: TGCGCCAGCAGCCAGGGGAGGGACGCCTATGAAGCTTTCTTT.

The chain couples TRBV7-6 to TRBJ1-3; D is possibly TRBD1 (5 bases). The CDR3 is 15 amino acids. Trimming cost V 0 bases and J 4 bases, with 10 bases left between them. CDR1 is SGHVS, CDR2 FNYEAQ, per germline. The CDR3 region has the DNA TGTGCCAGCAGCTTAGCCGGGGCGCGGGGAAACACCATATATTTT. Translation gives CASSLAGARGNTIYF. The whole variable domain, remainder taken from reference TRBV7-6 and TRBJ1-3, is GAGVSQSPRYKVTKRGQDVALRCDPISGHVSLYWYRQALGQGPEFLTYFNYEAQQDKSGLPNDRFSAERPEGSISTLTIQRTEQRDSAMYRCASSLAGARGNTIYFGEGSWLTVV.

This clonotype was observed a handful of times. The gene calls are TRBV4-1 and TRBJ1-4; tentatively, D is TRBD1 (6 bases). V lost 1 base, J lost 4 bases, and 10 bases lay in between. Germline V lookup: CDR1 MGHRA, CDR2 YSYEKL. The CDR3 sequence is 15 residues long. The chain's CDR3 is CASSQAGQINEKLFF. The CDR3 DNA sequence: TGCGCCAGCAGCCAAGCCGGACAGATTAATGAAAAACTGTTTTTT.

The rearrangement uses TRBV5-1 and TRBJ1-5, with 8 nucleotides matching TRBD1. V gave up 4 bases and J gave up 4 bases; unmatched junction bases: 4. Looked up from germline, CDR1 is SGHRS and CDR2 is YFSETQ. This CDR3 spans 14 amino acids. Here the CDR3 reads CASSAGDRNQPQHF. The DNA of the CDR3 is TGCGCCAGCAGCGCCGGGGACAGGAATCAGCCCCAGCATTTT.

This clonotype was seen many times. CDR3 in DNA: TGTGCCAGCACCGAGGGGAACCTCAATGAGCAGTTCTTC. As protein: CASTEGNLNEQFF. The rearrangement uses TRBV6-2 or TRBV6-3 and TRBJ2-1, with D possibly called TRBD1 or TRBD2 (5 bases each). Trimming pared 7 bases from V and 6 bases from J, leaving 13 bases between. Germline lookup yields CDR1 MNHEY and CDR2 SVGEGT. There are 13 residues in the CDR3.

The chain recombines TRBV12-3 or TRBV12-4 with TRBJ2-3; D remains ambiguous. Trimming left V 6 bases short and J 2 bases short, with 15 bases between. This CDR3 has 15 amino acids. CDR3 nucleotide sequence: TGTGCCAGCAGACCCGCTCGCCGGGTCACAGATACGCAGTATTTT. It encodes CASRPARRVTDTQYF.

The sample holds a few counts of this clonotype. The V and J genes are TRBV5-1 and TRBJ2-1; weak D call: TRBD1 (5 bases). The germline V and J ends were trimmed by 2 bases and 1 base, with 10 bases remaining between them. This CDR3 comprises 15 residues. Germline-derived CDR1 and CDR2 are SGHRS and YFSETQ. The CDR3 DNA reads as TGCGCCAGCAGCTTCCAGGGAATGTCCTACAATGAGCAGTTCTTC. It yields the protein CASSFQGMSYNEQFF.

This clonotype appeared a few times. The chain couples TRBV19 to TRBJ2-1; D unresolved. The CDR3 spans 13 residues. Deletions cut 4 bases from V and 9 bases from J, with 13 bases between. In germline, CDR1 is LNHDA, CDR2 SQIVND (reference sequence). The chain's CDR3 is CASSTGVGSEQFF. In DNA, the CDR3 is TGTGCCAGTAGTACCGGAGTGGGCAGTGAGCAGTTCTTC.

This clonotype has a handful of counts. The genes are TRBV7-9 and TRBJ1-2; 12 bases line up with TRBD1. Germline V lookup: CDR1 SEHNR, CDR2 FQNEAQ (reference sequence). The CDR3 runs to 16 residues. J was trimmed by 4 bases and V by 6 bases; bases with no gene match: 9. CDR3 sequence reads: CASSWGQGALPYGYTF. The DNA of the CDR3 is TGTGCCAGCAGTTGGGGACAGGGGGCTCTTCCCTATGGCTACACCTTC.

This rearrangement joins TRBV4-1 to TRBJ2-1; D is perhaps TRBD1 or TRBD2 (5 bases each). The V end was cut by 0 bases, the J end by 7 bases, with 19 bases between. This CDR3 has 17 residues. Looked up from germline, CDR1 is MGHRA and CDR2 is YSYEKL. The CDR3 loop is CASSQEGPTGTENEQFF. Written as DNA, the CDR3 is TGCGCCAGCAGCCAAGAGGGTCCCACCGGGACGGAGAATGAGCAGTTCTTC.

The chain carries TRBV11-2 and TRBJ2-3; D is unresolved. This CDR3 comprises 15 residues. V was shortened by 4 bases and J by 0 bases, with 11 bases between the two germline ends. Germline V gene lookup returns CDR1 SGHAT and CDR2 FQNNGV. The CDR3 region is CASSSYGPSTDTQYF. The CDR3 bases are TGTGCCAGCAGCTCCTATGGACCCAGCACAGATACGCAGTATTTT.

The chain carries TRBV19 and TRBJ1-1; D uncertain. This CDR3 has 15 residues. Germline V CDR1 and CDR2: LNHDA, SQIVND (reference sequence). V shed 3 bases and J shed 1 base, with 12 bases lying between them. The CDR3 sequence is CASSMEDRANTEAFF. CDR3 DNA sequence: TGTGCCAGTAGTATGGAGGACCGAGCGAACACTGAAGCTTTCTTT.

This sequence joins TRBV4-3 and TRBJ2-7; tentatively, D is TRBD2 (8 bases). The V end lost 4 bases, the J end lost 1 base, and 20 bases lay between the germline ends. The germline V gene encodes CDR1 LGHNA and CDR2 YSLEER. CDR3 length equals 17 residues. The CDR3 is CASSPRGGLVGSYEQYF. In DNA, the CDR3 is TGCGCCAGCAGCCCCAGGGGGGGACTAGTCGGGTCCTACGAGCAGTACTTC.